The present T cell receptor (beta chain) was sequenced within a study of cytomegalovirus exposure and HLA in healthy donors. CDR3 length: 14 residues. The germline V gene has CDR1 SNHLY and CDR2 FYNNEI. V was pared by 6 bases and J by 1 base, with 5 bases of the junction left unmatched. TCRdb keeps only in-frame clones here, not all; method: immunoSEQ multiplex PCR. The top ten clones hold around 5.6% of a sample with 200,000 to 250,000 clones, 75% to 90% of them seen once. The sequenced sample consisted of PBMCs. The chain has TRBV2 and TRBJ1-1; TRBD1 matches 7 bases. This TCR was sampled from a young woman in good health and CMV-seronegative. CDR3 loop: CASRRTGSNTEAFF. The CDR3 DNA reads as TGTGCCAGCAGAAGGACAGGATCGAACACTGAAGCTTTCTTT.